What follows is one TCR beta chain and its context. The sample originates from a study of T cell changes during pregnancy in multiple sclerosis. Trimming cost V 3 bases and J 0 bases; bases outside gene matches: 2. The CDR3 extends over 15 amino acids. Germline V gene data show CDR1 as SGHRS and CDR2 as YFSETQ. Only in-frame clones appear in the TCRdb table, and some are missing; sequencing was by immunoSEQ multiplex PCR. The top ten clones hold roughly 0.45% of a sample with tens of thousands of clones, about 91% of them seen once. The J gene is TRBJ2-5, the V gene TRBV5-1; 10 positions agree with TRBD2. The sequences come from CD4+ T cells from peripheral blood mononuclear cells, collected after pregnancy. The source is a female donor with multiple sclerosis, enrolled in a pregnancy study. DNA for the CDR3: TGCGCCAGCAGCTCGACTAGCGGGTACCAAGAGACCCAGTACTTC. It codes for CASSSTSGYQETQYF.